Listed below are T cell receptor beta chains from one sample, sequenced in a study of blood T cell repertoires in COVID-19. Repertoires were generated with immunoSEQ multiplex PCR, while TCRdb's copy carries only in-frame clones and drops some. Altogether some 350,000 clones are present, about 90% being singletons, with the ten largest covering 5% to 8.5%. Source material: peripheral blood. These TCRs come from a man aged 18 to 29 with active or convalescent COVID-19. Both conserved end residues are part of each CDR3. The D gene is left open where the match is weak. Clone size is given for some rows only: seen once, a few or many times, or a class if the clone is expanded.

>19|.|TRBD2|TRBJ2-7|TRBV7-9
CASSLKRLAGGVASYEQYF
TGTGCCAGCAGCTTAAAGAGACTAGCGGGAGGTGTCGCGTCCTACGAGCAGTACTTC
>17|once|TRBD1|TRBJ1-6|TRBV7-8
CASSLGVGTGKRSPLHF
TGTGCCAGCAGCTTAGGTGTAGGGACAGGGAAGAGATCACCCCTCCACTTT
>13|.|.|TRBJ1-5|TRBV10-3
CAISEQGSQPQHF
TGTGCCATCAGTGAGCAGGGTTCTCAGCCCCAGCATTTT
>15|.|TRBD1|TRBJ1-5|TRBV24-1
CATSERQGLGQPQHF
TGTGCCACCAGTGAGCGACAGGGGTTAGGACAGCCCCAGCATTTT
>14|.|.|TRBJ2-2|TRBV4-1
CASSGFTGTGELFF
TGCGCCAGCAGCGGCTTCACGGGCACCGGGGAGCTGTTTTTT
>15|.|TRBD1|TRBJ2-7|TRBV6-5
CASSATGSLSYEQYF
TGTGCCAGCAGCGCGACAGGGAGCCTTTCCTACGAGCAGTACTTC
>15|.|TRBD1|TRBJ1-1|TRBV11-3
CASSLGDRADTEAFF
TGTGCCAGCAGCTTAGGGGACAGGGCGGACACTGAAGCTTTCTTT
>17|.|TRBD2|TRBJ2-7|TRBV15
CATSRDRTSGPPYEQYF
TGTGCCACCAGCAGAGATCGGACTAGCGGGCCTCCCTACGAGCAGTACTTC
>15|.|TRBD2|TRBJ2-5|TRBV7-3
CASSLRGGELETQYF
TGTGCCAGCAGCCTGCGCGGGGGTGAACTGGAGACCCAGTACTTC
>15|few|.|TRBJ1-5|TRBV7-8
CASSKTVLRDQPQHF
TGTGCCAGCAGCAAGACGGTCCTACGGGATCAGCCCCAGCATTTT
>14|.|.|TRBJ1-2|TRBV5-4
CASSLGGSDYGYTF
TGTGCCAGCAGCTTGGGAGGGAGCGACTATGGCTACACCTTC
>15|.|TRBD1|TRBJ1-5|TRBV7-2
CASSSTGEGRQPQHF
TGTGCCAGCAGCTCCACAGGGGAAGGAAGACAGCCCCAGCATTTT
>19|.|.|TRBJ2-2|TRBV21-1
CASSKTSTSGRGHTGELFF
TGTGCCAGCAGCAAGACTTCGACTAGCGGGAGGGGGCACACCGGGGAGCTGTTTTTT
>18|.|TRBD2|TRBJ2-2|TRBV11-2
CASSLYSRGRYATGELFF
TGTGCCAGCAGCTTATACTCTCGCGGGAGGTATGCCACCGGGGAGCTGTTTTTT
>17|.|TRBD1|TRBJ2-6|TRBV6-1
CASSETAGGTGANVLTF
TGTGCCAGCAGTGAAACGGCAGGGGGCACTGGGGCCAACGTGCTGACTTTC
>19|.|.|TRBJ2-1|TRBV4-3
CASSQDHPGRDPRVHEQFF
TGCGCCAGCAGCCAAGATCACCCTGGGCGGGACCCCCGCGTCCATGAGCAGTTCTTC
>13|.|TRBD1|TRBJ1-2|TRBV29-1
CSVGDRGDYGYTF
TGCAGCGTCGGCGACAGGGGTGACTATGGCTACACCTTC
>16|.|TRBD1|TRBJ1-6|TRBV27
CASSPIPGTVNSPLHF
TGTGCCAGCAGTCCTATCCCTGGGACAGTAAATTCACCCCTCCACTTT
>13|.|.|TRBJ1-1|TRBV11-2
CASSSGVNTEAFF
TGTGCCAGCAGCTCAGGCGTGAACACTGAAGCTTTCTTT
>13|.|TRBD1|TRBJ2-3|TRBV28
CAGNRGYTDTQYF
TGTGCCGGCAACAGGGGTTACACAGATACGCAGTATTTT
>18|.|TRBD1|TRBJ1-6|TRBV4-2
CASSQNTRTGRANSPLHF
TGTGCCAGCAGCCAAAACACCCGGACAGGGAGGGCTAATTCACCCCTCCACTTT
>12|.|.|TRBJ2-3|TRBV7-3
CASSPSRGTQYF
TGTGCCAGCAGCCCGTCCCGCGGGACGCAGTATTTT
>14|.|.|TRBJ1-2|TRBV3-1/TRBV3-2
CASSQVGRVLGYTF
TGTGCCAGCAGCCAAGTAGGCAGGGTTCTTGGCTACACCTTC
>16|.|.|TRBJ1-6|TRBV4-3
CASSQGVRARNSPLHF
TGCGCCAGCAGCCAAGGAGTCAGGGCTAGAAATTCACCCCTCCACTTT
>14|.|.|TRBJ1-5|TRBV18
CASSPGGGNQPQHF
TGTGCCAGCTCACCCGGGGGGGGGAATCAGCCCCAGCATTTT
>13|.|.|TRBJ2-7|TRBV12-3/TRBV12-4
CASSWATRYEQYF
TGTGCCAGCAGTTGGGCCACAAGGTACGAGCAGTACTTC
>13|.|TRBD2|TRBJ2-3|TRBV18
CASSSGGGDTQYF
TGTGCCAGCTCATCGGGGGGTGGAGATACGCAGTATTTT
>13|.|TRBD1|TRBJ2-4|TRBV10-1
CASDRGSWNIQYF
TGCGCCTCCGACAGGGGGTCGTGGAACATTCAGTACTTC
>17|.|TRBD2|TRBJ2-7|TRBV10-3
CATSSDAIRDYTYEQYF
TGTGCCACCAGTTCGGATGCCATCCGGGACTACACCTACGAGCAGTACTTC
>12|.|.|TRBJ1-2|TRBV20-1
CSASTGNYGYTF
TGCAGTGCTAGTACAGGGAACTATGGCTACACCTTC
>16|.|TRBD2|TRBJ2-3|TRBV9
CASSLLYSGNTDTQYF
TGTGCCAGCAGCCTACTATATAGCGGGAACACAGATACGCAGTATTTT
>13|.|.|TRBJ1-2|TRBV3-1/TRBV3-2
CASSPRENSGYTF
TGTGCCAGCAGCCCTAGAGAGAACTCCGGCTACACCTTC
>14|.|TRBD1|TRBJ2-7|TRBV6-2/TRBV6-3
CASRPQTGGYEQYF
TGTGCCAGCAGGCCTCAGACAGGGGGCTACGAGCAGTACTTC
>12|.|.|TRBJ2-5|TRBV6-5
CATQGQGETQYF
TGTGCCACCCAGGGGCAGGGAGAGACCCAGTACTTC
>16|.|.|TRBJ2-5|TRBV19
CASSIDIDIRGETQYF
TGTGCCAGTAGTATAGATATTGACATAAGGGGGGAGACCCAGTACTTC
>13|.|TRBD1|TRBJ1-2|TRBV29-1
CSVEVTGGVGYTF
TGCAGCGTTGAAGTCACAGGGGGCGTTGGCTACACCTTC
>13|.|TRBD1|TRBJ1-2|TRBV18
CASSGTGNYGYTF
TGTGCCAGCTCAGGGACAGGCAACTATGGCTACACCTTC
>14|.|.|TRBJ2-7|TRBV4-3
CASSQEMSSYEQYF
TGCGCCAGCAGCCAAGAGATGAGCTCCTACGAGCAGTACTTC
>15|.|TRBD1|TRBJ2-5|TRBV9
CASSVGGQGYETQYF
TGTGCCAGCAGCGTAGGGGGACAGGGGTATGAGACCCAGTACTTC
>13|.|.|TRBJ1-4|TRBV19
CASSRTGNEKLFF
TGTGCCAGTAGCCGGACGGGGAATGAAAAACTGTTTTTT
>14|.|TRBD1|TRBJ2-3|TRBV9
CASSVEGQVDTQYF
TGTGCCAGCAGCGTAGAAGGACAGGTTGATACGCAGTATTTT
>12|.|.|TRBJ2-2|TRBV7-3
CASSVRVGELFF
TGTGCCAGCAGCGTCCGGGTGGGGGAGCTGTTTTTT
>12|.|.|TRBJ1-1|TRBV5-5
CASSPLGTEAFF
TGTGCCAGCAGCCCCCTAGGCACTGAAGCTTTCTTT
>13|.|.|TRBJ1-6|TRBV3-1/TRBV3-2
CASSPYANSPLHF
TGTGCCAGCAGCCCCTACGCCAATTCACCCCTCCACTTT
>14|.|TRBD1|TRBJ1-1|TRBV19
CASRRSAGGPEAFF
TGTGCCAGTAGAAGGTCGGCAGGGGGACCTGAAGCTTTCTTT
>14|.|.|TRBJ1-6|TRBV19
CASSIAGGNSPLHF
TGTGCCAGTAGTATAGCAGGAGGCAATTCACCCCTCCACTTT
>17|.|TRBD2|TRBJ2-4|TRBV7-2
CASREAGGALAKNIQYF
TGTGCCAGCAGAGAGGCGGGAGGGGCGCTCGCCAAAAACATTCAGTACTTC
>14|.|.|TRBJ1-5|TRBV4-1
CASSKAGNNQPQHF
TGCGCCAGCAGTAAGGCGGGTAACAATCAGCCCCAGCATTTT
>17|.|TRBD2|TRBJ2-1|TRBV11-3
CASSLGERGSPPNEQFF
TGTGCCAGCAGCTTAGGGGAGCGGGGGTCACCCCCCAATGAGCAGTTCTTC
>14|.|.|TRBJ2-5|TRBV6-5
CASSYSNREETQYF
TGTGCCAGCAGTTACTCGAACAGGGAAGAGACCCAGTACTTC
>13|.|.|TRBJ1-2|TRBV19
CASSPTGSYGYTF
TGTGCCAGTAGTCCGACGGGGAGCTATGGCTACACCTTC
>13|few|TRBD1|TRBJ1-2|TRBV19
CASSSTGGYGYTF
TGTGCCAGTAGTTCGACAGGGGGGTATGGCTACACCTTC
>14|few|TRBD1|TRBJ1-6|TRBV7-3
CASSSRDRNSPLHF
TGTGCCAGCAGCTCCCGGGACAGGAATTCACCCCTCCACTTT
>14|once|TRBD1|TRBJ1-6|TRBV2
CASSPGTDYKPLHF
TGTGCCAGCAGTCCCGGGACAGACTATAAACCCCTCCACTTT
>14|.|.|TRBJ2-7|TRBV28
CASTSSGTSYEQYF
TGTGCCAGCACCTCCTCCGGGACAAGCTACGAGCAGTACTTC
>17|.|TRBD1|TRBJ1-2|TRBV5-4
CASTQTGTVWSNYGYTF
TGTGCCAGCACCCAAACCGGGACAGTTTGGAGTAACTATGGCTACACCTTC
>13|.|.|TRBJ1-4|TRBV18
CASSPGLNEKLFF
TGTGCCAGCTCACCAGGCCTCAATGAAAAACTGTTTTTT
>13|.|.|TRBJ2-1|TRBV12-5
CASGIPQRGEQFF
TGTGCTAGTGGTATCCCCCAAAGGGGCGAGCAGTTCTTC
>15|.|TRBD1|TRBJ1-3|TRBV3-1/TRBV3-2
CASSPRQGPGNTIYF
TGTGCCAGCAGCCCCAGACAGGGGCCAGGAAACACCATATATTTT